This T cell receptor beta chain emerged from a study of T cells in Graves' hyperthyroidism and ophthalmopathy. For the study at large: Specimen type is peripheral blood, collected at initial diagnosis prior to any treatment.

The germline V gene has CDR1 SGHTA and CDR2 FQGNSA. The CDR3 loop spans 15 amino acids. The V end was cut by 1 base, the J end by 4 bases, with 13 bases between. This clonotype has just a few counts. Its target is unknown. General study points: By a 13 V-J model, ophthalmopathy was set apart from stable hyperthyroidism.

From RNA transcripts, TCR beta CDR3 regions were amplified. HTBI primers drove first-round RT-PCR of the TCR CDR3. From the multiplex PCR reads, TCRdb called clonotypes with MiXCR, one entry per CDR3 protein. The data show 700,000 or so distinct CDR3 sequences, with 14% seen just once and about an eighth held by the top ten. Sequencing was performed on blood. The origin of this receptor is a woman between 50 and 59 years old with Graves' ophthalmopathy. The rearrangement links TRBV7-2 to TRBJ1-2, with a tentative D call TRBD1 (6 bases). CDR3 region: CASSLVKGVVYGYTF. The CDR3 bases are TGTGCCAGCAGCTTAGTTAAGGGGGTGGTCTATGGCTACACCTTC. The variable domain in full, with the rest retrieved from reference TRBV7-2 and TRBJ1-2, is GAGVSQSPSNKVTEKGKDVELRCDPISGHTALYWYRQSLGQGLEFLIYFQGNSAPDKSGLPSDRFSAERTGGSVSTLTIQRTQQEDSAVYLCASSLVKGVVYGYTFGSGTRLTVV.